The 26 T cell receptor beta chains in this list originate from one sample, sequenced in a study of blood T cell repertoires in COVID-19. TCRdb's copy holds only in-frame clones and misses some; the assay was immunoSEQ multiplex PCR. This table holds around 200,000 clones, 86% found once. Sequencing was performed on PBMCs or T cells enriched from blood (not recorded which). The receptors were sampled from a man in his forties with acute COVID-19.

The chain combines TRBV5-1 with TRBJ1-1; D uncertain. V lost 0 bases and J 8 bases, leaving 8 bases between the germline ends. Germline lookup yields CDR1 SGHRS and CDR2 YFSETQ. This CDR3 comprises 12 residues. The CDR3: CASSLGRREAFF. CDR3 DNA: TGCGCCAGCAGCTTGGGACGGAGAGAAGCTTTCTTT.

This chain uses TRBV5-5 with TRBJ2-1; 7 bases match TRBD1. In germline, CDR1 is SGHKS, CDR2 YYEKEE (reference sequence). This CDR3 is 15 amino acids long. Unmatched junction bases numbered 4, after V lost 4 bases and J lost 0 bases. The CDR3 reads CASSPQGSSYNEQFF. The CDR3 DNA reads TGTGCCAGCAGCCCACAGGGGAGCTCCTACAATGAGCAGTTCTTC. Complete variable domain (other parts from reference TRBV5-5 and TRBJ2-1): DAGVTQSPTHLIKTRGQQVTLRCSPISGHKSVSWYQQVLGQGPQFIFQYYEKEERGRGNFPDRFSARQFPNYSSELNVNALLLGDSALYLCASSPQGSSYNEQFFGPGTRLTVL.

CDR3 sequence (DNA): TGTGCCAGCAGCTTAGGCCGGGACACTGAAGCTTTCTTT. This sequence encodes CASSLGRDTEAFF. This rearrangement joins TRBV11-2 to TRBJ1-1; D gene ambiguous. This CDR3 region has 13 residues. V was pared by 1 base and J by 3 bases, with 6 bases between. Germline V gives CDR1 SGHAT, CDR2 FQNNGV.

The rearrangement joins TRBV9 to TRBJ2-7; D might be TRBD2 (5 bases). This CDR3 is built from 15 residues. Germline loops: CDR1 SGDLS, CDR2 YYNGEE. V was cut by 0 bases and J by 3 bases, with 13 bases left in between. CDR3 amino acids: CASSVVCGLIYEQYF. Written as DNA, the CDR3 is TGTGCCAGCAGCGTAGTGTGCGGGTTAATCTACGAGCAGTACTTC.

The chain is built from TRBV7-6 and TRBJ1-5; D unclear. CDR3 length equals 15 residues. CDR1 is SGHVS, CDR2 FNYEAQ, per germline. V gave up 5 bases and J gave up 7 bases, with 18 bases separating them. CDR3 in amino acids: CASSPVGEKLQPQHF. The DNA of the CDR3 is TGTGCCAGCAGCCCCGTAGGAGAGAAATTACAGCCCCAGCATTTT.

The J gene is TRBJ2-7, the V gene TRBV18; 10 bases agree with TRBD1. The CDR3 totals 14 residues. CDR1 and CDR2 (germline): KGHSH, LQKENI. V trimming: 8 bases; J trimming: 4 bases; junction bases outside the gene matches: 8. The DNA of the CDR3 is TGTGCCAGCACCCGACAGGGGGCTACGTACGAGCAGTACTTC. It is translated as CASTRQGATYEQYF.

The genes are TRBV12-3 or TRBV12-4 and TRBJ1-5; the D is unclear. V lost 8 bases and J lost 6, with 11 bases in between. The CDR3 runs to 12 residues. In nucleotides, the CDR3 is TGTGCCAGCTCGGGAATTGGTCAGCCCCAGCATTTT. Its protein product is CASSGIGQPQHF.

This clone was picked up one time. This chain links TRBV2 with TRBJ2-5; 7 positions agree with TRBD1. CDR1 and CDR2 (germline): SNHLY, FYNNEI. The V segment lost 2 bases and the J segment 5 bases; nucleotides outside the gene matches: 11. The CDR3 length is 16 residues. CDR3 in DNA: TGTGCCAGCAGTGAAATGACAGGGCCCTGGGGGGAGACCCAGTACTTC. This codes for CASSEMTGPWGETQYF. Together with reference TRBV2 and TRBJ2-5, the CDR3 gives the full variable domain: EPEVTQTPSHQVTQMGQEVILRCVPISNHLYFYWYRQILGQKVEFLVSFYNNEISEKSEIFDDQFSVERPDGSNFTLKIRSTKLEDSAMYFCASSEMTGPWGETQYFGPGTRLLVL.

This rearrangement joins TRBV5-1 to TRBJ2-7; TRBD1 matches 8 bases. The CDR3 has 14 residues. Per the germline V gene, CDR1 is SGHRS and CDR2 is YFSETQ. V was pared by 4 bases and J by 3 bases, with 6 bases of the junction left unmatched. The CDR3 here is CASSEQGGNYEQYF. The CDR3 bases are TGCGCCAGCAGCGAACAGGGGGGAAACTACGAGCAGTACTTC.

The genes are TRBV6-4 and TRBJ2-7; TRBD1 aligns across 8 bases. This CDR3 region has 14 residues. Germline V gives CDR1 MRHNA, CDR2 SNTAGT. J lost 0 bases, V lost 6 bases, and 4 bases had no gene match. The chain's CDR3 is CASRGQGNSYEQYF. The CDR3 DNA sequence: TGTGCCAGCAGAGGACAGGGCAACTCCTACGAGCAGTACTTC.

The chain is built from TRBV5-6 and TRBJ2-7; 9 bases match TRBD1. V lost 2 bases, J lost 6 bases, and 6 bases stayed unmatched. This CDR3 region has 14 residues. CDR1 is SGHDT and CDR2 is YYEEEE in the germline V gene. This CDR3 is CASSFGTGNGEQYF. The DNA of the CDR3 is TGTGCCAGCAGCTTCGGGACAGGGAACGGCGAGCAGTACTTC.

This clone was recorded only once. This chain uses TRBV7-3 with TRBJ2-6, with D tentatively TRBD1 (6 bases). CDR3 length: 17 residues. The V end lost 5 bases, the J end lost 0 bases, and 14 bases lay between the germline ends. Germline V lookup: CDR1 SGHTA, CDR2 FQGTGA. CDR3 sequence reads: CASSTFQGHSGANVLTF. CDR3 sequence (DNA): TGTGCCAGCAGCACCTTCCAGGGGCACTCTGGGGCCAACGTCCTGACTTTC.

This chain uses TRBV6-5 with TRBJ2-7, with 8 nucleotides matching TRBD2. The CDR3 contains 13 residues. J lost 3 bases, V lost 8 bases, and 6 bases had no gene match. CDR1 and CDR2 from the germline V gene are MNHEY and SVGAGI. This CDR3 is CASREGILYEQYF. The CDR3 DNA is TGTGCCAGCCGGGAGGGGATACTCTACGAGCAGTACTTC.

This clone showed up just a few times. The rearrangement links TRBV29-1 to TRBJ2-1; no clear D gene. Trimming removed 6 bases from V and 1 base from J, with 16 bases in between. The V gene's germline CDR1 is SQVTM and CDR2 ANQGSEA. This CDR3 comprises 15 residues. The CDR3 is CSVPGVWSSYNEQFF. As DNA, the CDR3 is TGCAGCGTCCCAGGCGTGTGGTCGTCCTACAATGAGCAGTTCTTC.

The V gene is TRBV19, the J gene TRBJ2-3, with D possibly TRBD2 on 6 matching bases. This CDR3 is built from 16 residues. In germline, CDR1 is LNHDA, CDR2 SQIVND (reference sequence). V was shortened by 2 bases and J by 4 bases, with 16 bases between the two germline ends. The CDR3 loop reads CASSIFWASEADTQYF. For the CDR3, the DNA is TGTGCCAGTAGTATATTTTGGGCTAGCGAAGCAGATACGCAGTATTTT.

The V and J genes are TRBV30 and TRBJ2-5; TRBD2 matches 8 bases. Germline V CDR1 and CDR2: GTSNPN, SVGIG (reference sequence). V lost 5 bases to trimming and J lost 3 bases; unmatched junction nucleotides: 11. The CDR3 loop spans 15 amino acids. In nucleotides, the CDR3 is TGTGCCTGGCGGGGGGGCCTAGCAGGGAAAGAGACCCAGTACTTC. It codes for CAWRGGLAGKETQYF.

The chain couples TRBV5-4 to TRBJ2-7, with unresolved D. Germline assignment: CDR1 SGHNT and CDR2 YYREEE (reference sequence). V lost 2 bases and J lost 4, with 13 bases in between. There are 14 residues in the CDR3. CDR3 nucleotide sequence: TGTGCCAGCAGCTTTGGGCAGAACTCTTACGAGCAGTACTTC. This codes for CASSFGQNSYEQYF.

A note on this clone: The sample carries other DNA sequences with the same CDR3. The chain links TRBV5-1 to TRBJ1-1, with D tentatively TRBD1 (6 bases). V lost 2 bases to trimming and J lost 2 bases, with 7 bases between them. CDR1 and CDR2 (germline): SGHRS, YFSETQ. The CDR3 spans 13 residues. The CDR3 DNA follows: TGCGCCAGCAGCTTACAGGGTAACACTGAAGCTTTCTTT. Amino acids: CASSLQGNTEAFF.

This sequence joins TRBV30 and TRBJ1-2; no reliable D call. V was pared by 1 base and J by 7 bases, with 16 bases between. The CDR3 sequence is 14 residues long. Germline V gene sequence: CDR1 GTSNPN, CDR2 SVGIG (reference sequence). Here the CDR3 reads CAWSAARGLGGYTF. CDR3 in DNA: TGTGCCTGGAGTGCCGCCCGGGGTCTCGGTGGCTACACCTTC.

This chain joins TRBV19 and TRBJ2-1, with 8 nucleotides matching TRBD2. There are 15 residues in the CDR3. Losses at the gene ends were 3 bases for V and 6 bases for J; bases not matched to a gene: 7. The germline CDR1 and CDR2 sequences are LNHDA and SQIVND (reference sequence). The CDR3 DNA is TGTGCCAGTAGTATGACCAGCGGGAGAGGCAATGAGCAGTTCTTC. Amino acids: CASSMTSGRGNEQFF.

The CDR3 region has the DNA TGTGCCAGCAGTGAAGCGGAGGAGAGAGCCCAGCATTTT. As protein: CASSEAEERAQHF. The rearrangement joins TRBV2 to TRBJ1-5; D not certain. V was pared by 0 bases and J by 11 bases, with 11 bases between. The CDR3 loop spans 13 amino acids. Germline V lookup: CDR1 SNHLY, CDR2 FYNNEI.

The rearrangement uses TRBV5-1 and TRBJ2-2; 10 bases fit TRBD1. CDR3 length: 16 amino acids. J lost 7 bases, V lost 4 bases, and 10 bases had no gene match. The germline gives CDR1 SGHRS, CDR2 YFSETQ. Written as DNA, the CDR3 is TGCGCCAGCAGCCTTCAGGGACAGGGGTTAAGCGGGGAGCTGTTTTTT. It specifies CASSLQGQGLSGELFF.

The J gene is TRBJ1-4, the V gene TRBV6-2 or TRBV6-3; D is unresolved. The CDR3 sequence is 11 residues long. Germline V gene sequence: CDR1 MNHEY, CDR2 SVGEGT. V lost 5 bases to trimming and J lost 7 bases, with 5 bases between them. The CDR3, as DNA: TGTGCCAGCAGTCTGAGTGAAAAACTGTTTTTT. Translated, it gives CASSLSEKLFF.

The V and J genes are TRBV29-1 and TRBJ1-1, with D tentatively TRBD1 (6 bases). V gave up 6 bases and J gave up 0 bases, with 11 bases separating them. Germline V gene sequence: CDR1 SQVTM, CDR2 ANQGSEA. The CDR3 runs 13 residues. Here the CDR3 reads CSVTGPMNTEAFF. The CDR3 DNA reads as TGCAGCGTGACAGGACCGATGAACACTGAAGCTTTCTTT.

This clone was seen just once. V and J are TRBV10-1 and TRBJ1-2; D is perhaps TRBD1 (5 bases). The V gene's germline CDR1 is WNHNN and CDR2 SYGVQD (reference sequence). Trimming shortened V by 6 bases and J by 4 bases, and 15 bases separated the two germline ends. The CDR3 covers 14 residues. CDR3 sequence reads: CASRETEKPYGYTF. CDR3 sequence (DNA): TGCGCCAGCAGGGAGACAGAAAAACCCTATGGCTACACCTTC.

This chain uses TRBV11-1 with TRBJ2-5; D might be TRBD2 (6 bases). The V end was cut by 5 bases, the J end by 7 bases, with 23 bases between. Per the germline V gene, CDR1 is SGHAT and CDR2 is FQDESV (reference sequence). CDR3 length: 16 amino acids. CDR3 bases: TGTGCCAGCAGCCGAAACGCGGAGGGAATGCGAGGGACCCAGTACTTC. This codes for CASSRNAEGMRGTQYF. The whole variable domain, remainder taken from reference TRBV11-1 and TRBJ2-5, is EAEVAQSPRYKITEKSQAVAFWCDPISGHATLYWYRQILGQGPELLVQFQDESVVDDSQLPKDRFSAERLKGVDSTLKIQPAELGDSAMYLCASSRNAEGMRGTQYFGPGTRLLVL.